This entry concerns a single TCR beta chain. Its target is not known. The CDR3 sequence is 12 residues long. The germline gives CDR1 MDHEN, CDR2 SYDVKM. The V end was cut by 3 bases, the J end by 7 bases, with 9 bases between. TCRdb passed the RT-PCR reads through MiXCR, listing each CDR3 protein once. The sample yields 500,000 to 700,000 distinct CDR3 sequences, under 30% seen once. These data originate in a study of response to subunit inactivated influenza vaccine. Whole-study findings and limits: The authors proposed limited new T cell recruitment per seasonal influenza vaccination.

This same sample was also part of a study on T cells expressing NK-cell markers. This second study says: Production of TCR beta cDNA relied on 5'RACE template switching with UMIs. An anti-gamma-delta TCR antibody confined sorting to alpha-beta TCR T cells across several of the experiments. Whether expanded NKG2C+ T cell clones recognized HCMV stayed uncertain.

Sequencing used CD4+ T cells sorted from PBMCs, obtained 11 to 12 days after vaccination. The genes are TRBV28 and TRBJ1-2, with D hard to call. The sequence was collected from a man in his fifties who received an inactivated influenza vaccine. CDR3 bases: TGTGCCAGCAGTTTGGTCCACTCTGGCTACACCTTC. This codes for CASSLVHSGYTF.